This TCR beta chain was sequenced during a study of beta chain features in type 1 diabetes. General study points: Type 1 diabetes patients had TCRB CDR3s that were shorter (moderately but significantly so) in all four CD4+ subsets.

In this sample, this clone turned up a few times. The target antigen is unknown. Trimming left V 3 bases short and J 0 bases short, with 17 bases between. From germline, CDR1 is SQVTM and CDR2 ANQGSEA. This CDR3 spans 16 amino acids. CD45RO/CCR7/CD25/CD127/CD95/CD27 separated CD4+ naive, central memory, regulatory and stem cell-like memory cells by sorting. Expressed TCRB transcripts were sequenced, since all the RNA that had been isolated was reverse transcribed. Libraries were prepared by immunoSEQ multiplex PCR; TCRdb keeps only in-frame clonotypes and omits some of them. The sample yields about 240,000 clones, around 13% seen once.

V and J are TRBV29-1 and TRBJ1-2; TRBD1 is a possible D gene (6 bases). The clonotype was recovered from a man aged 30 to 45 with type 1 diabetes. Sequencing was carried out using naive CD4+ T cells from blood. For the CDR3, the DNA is TGCAGCGTTGATCCAAGCGGGGGGGGCTCTAACTATGGCTACACCTTC. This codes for CSVDPSGGGSNYGYTF.